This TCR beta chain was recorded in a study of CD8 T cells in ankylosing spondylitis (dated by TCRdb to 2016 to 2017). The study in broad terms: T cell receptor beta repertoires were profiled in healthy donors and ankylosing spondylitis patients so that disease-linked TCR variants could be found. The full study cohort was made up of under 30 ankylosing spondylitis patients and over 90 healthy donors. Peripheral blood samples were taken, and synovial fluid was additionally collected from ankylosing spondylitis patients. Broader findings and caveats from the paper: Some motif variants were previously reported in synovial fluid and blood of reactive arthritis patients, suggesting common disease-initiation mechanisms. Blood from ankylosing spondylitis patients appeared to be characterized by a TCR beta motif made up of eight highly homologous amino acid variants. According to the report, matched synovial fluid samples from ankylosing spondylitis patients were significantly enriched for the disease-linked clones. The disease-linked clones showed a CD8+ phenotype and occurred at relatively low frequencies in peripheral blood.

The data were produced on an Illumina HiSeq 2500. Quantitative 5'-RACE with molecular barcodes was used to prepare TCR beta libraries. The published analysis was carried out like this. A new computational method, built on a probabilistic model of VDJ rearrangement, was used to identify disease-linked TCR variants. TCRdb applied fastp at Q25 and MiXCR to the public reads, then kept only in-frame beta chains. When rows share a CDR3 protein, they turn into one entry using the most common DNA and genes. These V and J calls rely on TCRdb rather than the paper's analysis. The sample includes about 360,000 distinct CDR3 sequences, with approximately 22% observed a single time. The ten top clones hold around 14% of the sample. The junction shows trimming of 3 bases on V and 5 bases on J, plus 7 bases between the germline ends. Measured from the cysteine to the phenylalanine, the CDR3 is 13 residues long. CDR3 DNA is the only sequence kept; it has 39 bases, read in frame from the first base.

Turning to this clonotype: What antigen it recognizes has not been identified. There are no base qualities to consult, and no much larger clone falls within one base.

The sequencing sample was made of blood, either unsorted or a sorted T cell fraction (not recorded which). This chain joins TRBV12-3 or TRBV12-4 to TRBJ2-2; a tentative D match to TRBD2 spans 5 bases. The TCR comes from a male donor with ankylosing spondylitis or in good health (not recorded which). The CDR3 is CASSFERTGELFF. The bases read TGTGCCAGCAGTTTTGAGCGGACCGGGGAGCTGTTTTTT.